This TCR beta chain was identified during a study of blood T cell repertoires in COVID-19. Repertoires were generated with immunoSEQ multiplex PCR, while TCRdb's copy carries only in-frame clones and drops some. The sample lists fewer than 200,000 clones, approximately 80% occurring once. This CDR3 contains 16 residues. Germline V gives CDR1 LGHNA, CDR2 YNFKEQ. After removal of 0 bases from V and 4 bases from J, the junction contained 6 bases not matched to a gene. The sample was PBMCs or T cells enriched from blood (not recorded which). This receptor was identified in a woman in her forties or fifties who had recovered from COVID-19. The V call is TRBV4-2, the J call TRBJ2-3, with 8 nucleotides matching TRBD1. In DNA, the CDR3 is TGTGCCAGCAGCCAAGAGAGGGGGACAGGTTCAGATACGCAGTATTTT. Residues: CASSQERGTGSDTQYF.